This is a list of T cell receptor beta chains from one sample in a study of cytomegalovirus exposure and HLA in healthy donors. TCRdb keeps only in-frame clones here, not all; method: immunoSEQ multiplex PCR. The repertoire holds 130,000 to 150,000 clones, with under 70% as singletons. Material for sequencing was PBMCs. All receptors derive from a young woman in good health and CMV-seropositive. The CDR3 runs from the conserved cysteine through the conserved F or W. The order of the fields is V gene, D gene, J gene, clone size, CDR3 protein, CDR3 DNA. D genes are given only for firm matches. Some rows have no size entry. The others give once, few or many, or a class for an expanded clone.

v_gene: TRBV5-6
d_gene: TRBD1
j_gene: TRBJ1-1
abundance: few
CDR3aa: CASGLTGGTEAFF
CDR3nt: TGTGCCAGCGGCCTTACAGGGGGCACTGAAGCTTTCTTT

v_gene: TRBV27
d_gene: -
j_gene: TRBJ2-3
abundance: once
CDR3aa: CASSHFPTDTQYF
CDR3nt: TGTGCCAGCAGCCATTTCCCCACAGATACGCAGTATTTT

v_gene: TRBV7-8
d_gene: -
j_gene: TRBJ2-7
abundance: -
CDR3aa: CASSSIQGFYEQYF
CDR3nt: TGTGCCAGCAGCTCGATACAGGGATTCTACGAGCAGTACTTC

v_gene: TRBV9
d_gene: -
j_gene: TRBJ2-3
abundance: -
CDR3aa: CASSVLALGTDTQYF
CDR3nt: TGTGCCAGCAGCGTGTTAGCTCTTGGCACAGATACGCAGTATTTT

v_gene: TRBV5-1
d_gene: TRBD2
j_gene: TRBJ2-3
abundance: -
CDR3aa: CASSRPGTSGRLADTQYF
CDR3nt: TGCGCCAGCAGCCGTCCGGGGACTAGCGGGAGGCTTGCAGATACGCAGTATTTT

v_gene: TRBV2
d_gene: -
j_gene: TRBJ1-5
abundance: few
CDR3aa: CASSEGQGQNSNQPQHF
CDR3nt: TGTGCCAGCAGTGAAGGGCAGGGGCAGAATAGCAATCAGCCCCAGCATTTT

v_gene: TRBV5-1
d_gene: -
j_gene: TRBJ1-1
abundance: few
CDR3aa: CASSSGGTEAFF
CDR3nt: TGCGCCAGCAGCTCGGGGGGCACTGAAGCTTTCTTT

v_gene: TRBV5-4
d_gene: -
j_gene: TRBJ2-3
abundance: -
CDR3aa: CAGSLALDKADTQYF
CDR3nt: TGTGCCGGCAGCTTGGCACTAGATAAAGCAGATACGCAGTATTTT

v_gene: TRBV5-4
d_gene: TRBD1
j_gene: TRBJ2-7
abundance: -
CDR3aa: CASSWTDRGDEQYF
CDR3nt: TGTGCCAGCAGCTGGACGGACAGGGGCGACGAGCAGTACTTC

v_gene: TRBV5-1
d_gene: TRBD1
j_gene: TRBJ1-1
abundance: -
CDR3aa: CASSLAKTGTDEKAFF
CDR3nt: TGCGCCAGCAGCTTGGCAAAGACAGGGACGGACGAGAAAGCTTTCTTT

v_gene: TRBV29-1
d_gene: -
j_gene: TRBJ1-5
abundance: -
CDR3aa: CSVRGDDSNQPQHF
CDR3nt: TGCAGCGTCCGGGGAGACGATAGCAATCAGCCCCAGCATTTT

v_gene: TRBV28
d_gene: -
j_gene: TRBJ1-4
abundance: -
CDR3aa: CASSNRAGREKLFF
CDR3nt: TGTGCCAGCAGTAACAGAGCCGGGAGGGAAAAACTGTTTTTT

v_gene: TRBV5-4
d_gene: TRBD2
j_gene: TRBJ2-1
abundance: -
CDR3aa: CASSSQSGILINEQFF
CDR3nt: TGTGCCAGCAGCAGCCAAAGCGGGATTCTAATCAATGAGCAGTTCTTC

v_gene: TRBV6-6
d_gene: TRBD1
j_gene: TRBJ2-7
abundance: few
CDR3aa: CASSWDRDVSEQYF
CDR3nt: TGTGCCAGCAGTTGGGACAGGGATGTTTCCGAGCAGTACTTC

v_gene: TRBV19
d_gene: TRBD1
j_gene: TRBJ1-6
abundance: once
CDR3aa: CASSIGGQGTNSPLHF
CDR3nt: TGTGCCAGTAGTATTGGGGGACAGGGAACCAATTCACCCCTCCACTTT

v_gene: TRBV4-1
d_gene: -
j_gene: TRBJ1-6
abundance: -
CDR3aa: CASSQVQGLLYNSPLHF
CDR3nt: TGCGCCAGCAGCCAAGTACAGGGTCTCCTATATAATTCACCCCTCCACTTT

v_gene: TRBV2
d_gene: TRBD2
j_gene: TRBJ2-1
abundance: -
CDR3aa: CASSVGREGIF
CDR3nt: TGTGCCAGCAGTGTCGGCAGGGAGGGGATCTTC

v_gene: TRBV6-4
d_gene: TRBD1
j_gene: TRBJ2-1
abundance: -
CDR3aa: CASSEAGQGDEQFF
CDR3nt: TGTGCCAGCAGTGAAGCGGGACAGGGGGATGAGCAGTTCTTC

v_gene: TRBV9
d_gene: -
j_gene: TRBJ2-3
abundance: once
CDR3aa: CASSYRDTSLTDTQYF
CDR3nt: TGTGCCAGCAGCTACCGGGACACTTCCCTAACAGATACGCAGTATTTT

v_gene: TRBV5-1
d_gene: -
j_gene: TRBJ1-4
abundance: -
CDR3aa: CASSLWGDVRTNEKLFF
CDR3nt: TGCGCCAGCAGCTTGTGGGGGGATGTTAGAACTAATGAAAAACTGTTTTTT

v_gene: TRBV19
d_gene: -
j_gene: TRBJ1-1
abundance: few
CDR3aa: CASSTGHPSEAFF
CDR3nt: TGTGCCAGTAGTACGGGACATCCTTCTGAAGCTTTCTTT

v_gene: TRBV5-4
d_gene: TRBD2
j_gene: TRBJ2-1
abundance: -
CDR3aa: CASSLGGREYNEQFF
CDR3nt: TGTGCCAGCAGCTTGGGCGGGAGGGAATACAATGAGCAGTTCTTC

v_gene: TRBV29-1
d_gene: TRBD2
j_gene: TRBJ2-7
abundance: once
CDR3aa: CSVASSGGLYEQYF
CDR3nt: TGCAGCGTTGCTTCTAGCGGGGGGCTCTACGAGCAGTACTTC

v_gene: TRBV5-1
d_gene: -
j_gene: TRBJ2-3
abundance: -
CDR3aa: CASSFEGADTQYF
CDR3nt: TGCGCCAGCAGCTTCGAGGGGGCAGATACGCAGTATTTT

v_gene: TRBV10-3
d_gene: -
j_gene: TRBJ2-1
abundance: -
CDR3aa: CAITEKLRQADEQFF
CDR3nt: TGTGCCATCACCGAAAAACTCCGACAGGCGGATGAGCAGTTCTTC

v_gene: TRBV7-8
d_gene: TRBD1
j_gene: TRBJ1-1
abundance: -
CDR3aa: CASSPGQGVGGAFF
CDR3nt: TGTGCCAGCAGCCCGGGACAGGGAGTCGGGGGGGCTTTCTTT

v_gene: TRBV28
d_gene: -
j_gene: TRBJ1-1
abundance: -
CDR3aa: CASQEGASTLFHTEAFF
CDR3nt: TGTGCCAGCCAGGAGGGAGCCTCGACTTTGTTTCACACTGAAGCTTTCTTT

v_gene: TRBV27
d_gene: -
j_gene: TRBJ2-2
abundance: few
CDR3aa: CASSFRVSNTGELFF
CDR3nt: TGTGCCAGCAGTTTCCGGGTCTCGAACACCGGGGAGCTGTTTTTT

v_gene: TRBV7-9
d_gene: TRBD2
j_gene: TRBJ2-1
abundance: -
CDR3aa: CASSQGGLAGNEQFF
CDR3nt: TGTGCCAGCAGCCAGGGCGGACTAGCGGGCAATGAGCAGTTCTTC

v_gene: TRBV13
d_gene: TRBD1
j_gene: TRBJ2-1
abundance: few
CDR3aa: CASSPRTGQNEQFF
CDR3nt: TGTGCCAGCAGCCCCCGGACAGGTCAGAATGAGCAGTTCTTC

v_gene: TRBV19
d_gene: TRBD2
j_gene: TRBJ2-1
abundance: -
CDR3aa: CASTDSGAPYNEQFF
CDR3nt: TGTGCCAGTACCGATAGCGGGGCACCCTACAATGAGCAGTTCTTC

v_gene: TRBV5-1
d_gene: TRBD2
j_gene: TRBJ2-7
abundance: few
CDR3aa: CASSLTSTSGSYEQYF
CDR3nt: TGCGCCAGCAGCTTGACCTCGACTAGCGGGAGCTACGAGCAGTACTTC

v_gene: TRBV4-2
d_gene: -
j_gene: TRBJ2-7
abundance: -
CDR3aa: CASSRESYEQYF
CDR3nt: TGTGCCAGCAGCCGGGAGAGCTACGAGCAGTACTTC

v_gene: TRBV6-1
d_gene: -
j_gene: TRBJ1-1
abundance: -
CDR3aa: CASSEASNTEAFF
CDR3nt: TGTGCCAGCAGTGAAGCCTCGAACACTGAAGCTTTCTTT

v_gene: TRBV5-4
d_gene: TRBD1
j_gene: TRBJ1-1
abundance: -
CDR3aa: CASSIDRGNTEAFF
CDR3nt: TGTGCCAGCAGCATCGACAGGGGAAACACTGAAGCTTTCTTT

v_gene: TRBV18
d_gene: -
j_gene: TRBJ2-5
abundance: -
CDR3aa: CASSPYAGETQYF
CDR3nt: TGTGCCAGCTCACCCTACGCGGGAGAGACCCAGTACTTC

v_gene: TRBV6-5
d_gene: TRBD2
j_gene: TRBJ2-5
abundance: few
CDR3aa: CASSYSAGGPGETQYF
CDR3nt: TGTGCCAGCAGTTACTCGGCGGGAGGGCCCGGGGAGACCCAGTACTTC

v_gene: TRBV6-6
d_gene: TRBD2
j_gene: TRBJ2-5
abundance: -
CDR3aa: CASSYGGGVPSDF
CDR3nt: TGTGCCAGCAGTTACGGCGGGGGGGTACCGTCGGACTTC

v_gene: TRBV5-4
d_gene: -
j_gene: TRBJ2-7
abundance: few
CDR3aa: CASSLVGSGALEYF
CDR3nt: -

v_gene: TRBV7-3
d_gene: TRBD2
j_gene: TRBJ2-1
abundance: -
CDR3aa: CASSLMGLAGGFNEQFF
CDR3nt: TGTGCCAGCAGCTTAATGGGACTAGCGGGGGGTTTCAATGAGCAGTTCTTC

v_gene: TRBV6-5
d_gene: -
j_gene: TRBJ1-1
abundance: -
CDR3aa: CASNHRAYYTEAFF
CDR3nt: TGTGCCAGCAACCACAGGGCCTACTACACTGAAGCTTTCTTT

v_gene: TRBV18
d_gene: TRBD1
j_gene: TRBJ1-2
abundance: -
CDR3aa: CASSPGTVDYGYTF
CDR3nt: TGTGCCAGCTCACCAGGGACAGTTGACTATGGCTACACCTTC

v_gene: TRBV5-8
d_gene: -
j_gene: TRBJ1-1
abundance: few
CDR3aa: CASSFGGNTEAFF
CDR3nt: TGTGCCAGCAGCTTTGGAGGGAACACTGAAGCTTTCTTT

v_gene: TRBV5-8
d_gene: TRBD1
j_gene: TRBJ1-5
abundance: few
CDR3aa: CASSLEAGQGISQHF
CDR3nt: TGTGCCAGCAGCTTGGAAGCGGGACAGGGTATCTCCCAGCATTTT

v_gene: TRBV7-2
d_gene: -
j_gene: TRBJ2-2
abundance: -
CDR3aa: CASSRTANTGELFF
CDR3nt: TGTGCCAGCAGTCGGACAGCGAACACCGGGGAGCTGTTTTTT

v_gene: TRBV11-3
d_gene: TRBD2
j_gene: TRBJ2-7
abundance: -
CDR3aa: CASSLGGLAGGGEQYF
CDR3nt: TGTGCCAGCAGCTTAGGAGGACTAGCGGGAGGGGGCGAGCAGTACTTC

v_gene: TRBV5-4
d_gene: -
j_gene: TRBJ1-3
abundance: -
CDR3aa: CALGTFSGNTIYF
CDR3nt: TGTGCCCTGGGCACGTTCTCTGGAAACACCATATATTTT

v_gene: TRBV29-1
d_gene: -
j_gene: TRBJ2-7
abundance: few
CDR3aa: CSVEDDSSLSYEQYF
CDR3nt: TGCAGCGTTGAAGATGACAGCTCACTCTCCTACGAGCAGTACTTC

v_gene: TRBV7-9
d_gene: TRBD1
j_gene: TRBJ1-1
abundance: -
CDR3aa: CASSVTGGSTTEAFF
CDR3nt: TGTGCCAGCAGCGTCACAGGGGGCTCGACCACTGAAGCTTTCTTT